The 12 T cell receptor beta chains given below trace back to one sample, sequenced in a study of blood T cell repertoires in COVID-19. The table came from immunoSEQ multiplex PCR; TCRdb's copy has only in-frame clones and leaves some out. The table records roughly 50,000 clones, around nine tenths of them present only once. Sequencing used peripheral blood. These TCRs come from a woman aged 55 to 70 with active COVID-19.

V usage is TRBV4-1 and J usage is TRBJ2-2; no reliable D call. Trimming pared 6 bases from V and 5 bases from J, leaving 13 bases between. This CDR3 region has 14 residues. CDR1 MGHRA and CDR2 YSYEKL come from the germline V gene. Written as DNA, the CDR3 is TGCGCCAGCAGTCCCGACATGATTACCGGGGAGCTGTTTTTT. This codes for CASSPDMITGELFF.

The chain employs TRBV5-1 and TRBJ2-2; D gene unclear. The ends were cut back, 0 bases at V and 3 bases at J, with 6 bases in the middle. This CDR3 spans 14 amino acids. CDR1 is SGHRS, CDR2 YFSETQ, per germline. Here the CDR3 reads CASSLGVDTGELFF. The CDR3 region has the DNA TGCGCCAGCAGCTTGGGCGTGGACACCGGGGAGCTGTTTTTT. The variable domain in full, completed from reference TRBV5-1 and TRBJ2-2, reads KAGVTQTPRYLIKTRGQQVTLSCSPISGHRSVSWYQQTPGQGLQFLFEYFSETQRNKGNFPGRFSGRQFSNSRSEMNVSTLELGDSALYLCASSLGVDTGELFFGEGSRLTVL.

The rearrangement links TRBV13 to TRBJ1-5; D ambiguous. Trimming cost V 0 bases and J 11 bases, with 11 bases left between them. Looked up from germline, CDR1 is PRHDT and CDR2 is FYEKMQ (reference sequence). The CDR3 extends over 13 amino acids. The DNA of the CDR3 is TGTGCCAGCAGCTTAGGCCTGGGAGGTGCCCAGCATTTT. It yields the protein CASSLGLGGAQHF.

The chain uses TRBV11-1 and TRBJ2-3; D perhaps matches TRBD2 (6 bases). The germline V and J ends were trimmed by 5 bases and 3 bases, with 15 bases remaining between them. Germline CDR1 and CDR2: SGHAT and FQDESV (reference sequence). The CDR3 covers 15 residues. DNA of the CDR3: TGTGCCAGCAGCACATCTTGGGGGAGGACAGATACGCAGTATTTT. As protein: CASSTSWGRTDTQYF.

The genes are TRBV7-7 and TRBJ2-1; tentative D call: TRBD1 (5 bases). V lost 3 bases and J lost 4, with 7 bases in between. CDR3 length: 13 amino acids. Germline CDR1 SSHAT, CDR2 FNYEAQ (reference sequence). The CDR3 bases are TGTGCCAGCAGCTTTGGGGCTTACAATGAGCAGTTCTTC. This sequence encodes CASSFGAYNEQFF.

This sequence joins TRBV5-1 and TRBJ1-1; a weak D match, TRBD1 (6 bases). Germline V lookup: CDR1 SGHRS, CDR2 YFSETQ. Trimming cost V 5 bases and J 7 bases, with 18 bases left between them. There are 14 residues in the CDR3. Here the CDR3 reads CASSPGGRLIEAFF. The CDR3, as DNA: TGCGCCAGCAGTCCGGGGGGCAGGCTAATTGAAGCTTTCTTT.

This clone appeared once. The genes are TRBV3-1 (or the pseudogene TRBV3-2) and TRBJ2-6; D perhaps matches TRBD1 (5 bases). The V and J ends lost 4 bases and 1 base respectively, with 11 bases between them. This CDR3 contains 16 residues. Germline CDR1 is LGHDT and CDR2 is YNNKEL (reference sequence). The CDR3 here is CASSLPPGSGANVLTF. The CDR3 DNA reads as TGTGCCAGCAGCCTCCCCCCAGGGTCTGGGGCCAACGTCCTGACTTTC.

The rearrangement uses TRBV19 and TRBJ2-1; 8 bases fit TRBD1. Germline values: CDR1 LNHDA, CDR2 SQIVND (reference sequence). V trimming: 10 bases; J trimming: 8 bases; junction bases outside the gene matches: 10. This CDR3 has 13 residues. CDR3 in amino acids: CATTPQGAHEQFF. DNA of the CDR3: TGTGCCACTACGCCTCAGGGGGCGCATGAGCAGTTCTTC.

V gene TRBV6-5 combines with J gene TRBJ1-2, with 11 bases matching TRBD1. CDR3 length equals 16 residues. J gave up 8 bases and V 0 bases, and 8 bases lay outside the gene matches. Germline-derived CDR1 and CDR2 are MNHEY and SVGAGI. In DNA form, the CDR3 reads TGTGCCAGCAGTTACTCAGAGAAGGGACAGGGGGGAGGCTACACCTTC. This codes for CASSYSEKGQGGGYTF.

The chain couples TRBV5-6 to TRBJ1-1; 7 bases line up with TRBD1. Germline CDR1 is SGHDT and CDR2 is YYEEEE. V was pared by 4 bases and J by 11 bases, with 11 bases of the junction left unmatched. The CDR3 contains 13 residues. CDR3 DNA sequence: TGTGCCAGCAGCCCGGGGACAGCACCTGGGGCTTTCTTT. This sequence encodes CASSPGTAPGAFF.

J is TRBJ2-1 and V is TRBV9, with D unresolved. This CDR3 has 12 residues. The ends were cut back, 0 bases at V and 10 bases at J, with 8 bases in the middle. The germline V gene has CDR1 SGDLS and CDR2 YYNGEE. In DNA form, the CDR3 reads TGTGCCAGCAGCGTAGACGATGGCGAGCAGTTCTTC. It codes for CASSVDDGEQFF.

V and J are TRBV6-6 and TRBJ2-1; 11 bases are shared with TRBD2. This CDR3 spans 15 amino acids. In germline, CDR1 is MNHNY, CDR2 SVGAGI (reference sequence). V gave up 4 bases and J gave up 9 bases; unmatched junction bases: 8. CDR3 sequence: CASSFIAGGQGEQFF. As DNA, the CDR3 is TGTGCCAGCAGTTTCATAGCGGGGGGGCAGGGTGAGCAGTTCTTC.